A selection of T cell receptor beta chains follows, all from one sample in a study of regulatory T cells in long-lasting Graves disease. TCRdb re-analysed the multiplex PCR reads in MiXCR, keeping a single row per CDR3 protein. The repertoire has 400,000 to 500,000 distinct CDR3 sequences, around 20% of them found once; the top ten carry over 11%. Sequencing was performed on peripheral blood mononuclear cells (PBMCs), taken when the disease was refractory, from a patient treated with antithyroid drugs. These TCRs come from a female donor with Graves disease. The CDR3 runs from the conserved cysteine through the conserved F or W. A D gene is named only where the DNA matches it firmly. A row's size may be missing; if present it is once, few, many or a size class.

16	TRBJ2-3	few	TRBD2	TRBV6-1	CASSDLSSGGGDTQYF	TGTGCCAGCAGTGATCTTTCTAGCGGAGGAGGAGATACGCAGTATTTT
14	TRBJ1-2	many	NA	TRBV30	CAWSSGQRYYGYTF	TGTGCCTGGAGTAGTGGACAGAGATACTATGGCTACACCTTC
15	TRBJ2-2	few	NA	TRBV7-9	CASSAPRANTGELFF	TGTGCCAGCAGCGCCCCCAGGGCGAACACCGGGGAGCTGTTTTTT
14	TRBJ2-4	many	NA	TRBV18	CASSPAGARDIQYF	TGTGCCAGCTCACCGGCGGGCGCTCGGGACATTCAGTACTTC
14	TRBJ2-7	NA	NA	TRBV5-1	CASSLLDSSYEQYF	TGCGCCAGCAGTCTCCTAGACAGCTCCTACGAGCAGTACTTC
13	TRBJ1-2	many	NA	TRBV27	CASGDLQTYGYTF	TGTGCCAGCGGCGATCTGCAAACGTATGGCTACACCTTC
18	TRBJ1-6	few	TRBD1	TRBV7-2	CASSSEEYGTEYNSPLHF	TGTGCCAGCAGCTCGGAAGAATACGGGACAGAATATAATTCACCCCTCCACTTT
12	TRBJ2-5	many	NA	TRBV20-1	CSAQVNQETQYF	TGCAGTGCCCAGGTTAACCAAGAGACCCAGTACTTC
14	TRBJ2-1	few	NA	TRBV6-1	CASSAQGTNNEQFF	TGTGCCAGCAGTGCACAGGGAACGAACAATGAGCAGTTCTTC
13	TRBJ1-3	NA	NA	TRBV9	CASSAPGINTIYF	TGTGCCAGCAGTGCGCCGGGTATAAACACCATATATTTT
15	TRBJ1-5	few	NA	TRBV18	CASSPLPARNQPQHF	TGTGCCAGCTCACCACTCCCTGCCCGAAATCAGCCCCAGCATTTT
16	TRBJ2-1	NA	NA	TRBV10-3	CAISESILANYDEQFF	TGTGCCATCAGTGAGTCGATACTGGCCAATTATGATGAGCAGTTCTTC
15	TRBJ2-2	few	TRBD2	TRBV19	CASSIGSAGAGELFF	TGTGCCAGTAGTATAGGAAGTGCGGGAGCCGGGGAGCTGTTTTTT
11	TRBJ2-7	few	NA	TRBV27	CATRDNDEQYF	TGTGCCACTCGGGACAACGACGAGCAGTACTTC
14	TRBJ2-7	many	TRBD1	TRBV6-5	CASSYARGINEQYF	TGTGCCAGCAGTTACGCCAGGGGGATCAACGAGCAGTACTTC